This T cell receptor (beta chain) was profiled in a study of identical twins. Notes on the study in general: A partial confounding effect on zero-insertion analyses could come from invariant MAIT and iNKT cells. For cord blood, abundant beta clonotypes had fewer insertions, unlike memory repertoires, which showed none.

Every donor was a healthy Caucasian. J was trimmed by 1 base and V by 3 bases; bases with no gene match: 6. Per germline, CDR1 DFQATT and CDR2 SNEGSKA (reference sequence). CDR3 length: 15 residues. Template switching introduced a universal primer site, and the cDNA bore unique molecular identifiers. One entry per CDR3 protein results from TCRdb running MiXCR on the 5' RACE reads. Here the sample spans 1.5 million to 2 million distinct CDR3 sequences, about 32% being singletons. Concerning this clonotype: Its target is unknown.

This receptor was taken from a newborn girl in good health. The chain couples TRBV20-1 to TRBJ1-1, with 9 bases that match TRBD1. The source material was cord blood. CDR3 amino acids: CSARGTGLGNTEAFF. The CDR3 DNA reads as TGCAGTGCTAGGGGGACAGGGTTAGGGAACACTGAAGCTTTCTTT.